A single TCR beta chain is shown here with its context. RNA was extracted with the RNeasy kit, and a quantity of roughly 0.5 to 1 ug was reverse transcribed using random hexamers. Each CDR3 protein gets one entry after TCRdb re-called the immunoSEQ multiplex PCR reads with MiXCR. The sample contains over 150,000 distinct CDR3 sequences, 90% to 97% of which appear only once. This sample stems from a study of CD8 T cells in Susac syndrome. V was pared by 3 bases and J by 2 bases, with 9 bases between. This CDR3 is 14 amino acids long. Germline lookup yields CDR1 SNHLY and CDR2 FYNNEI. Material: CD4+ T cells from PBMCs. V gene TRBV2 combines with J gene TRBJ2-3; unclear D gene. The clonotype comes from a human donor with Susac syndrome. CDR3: CASSDPGVTDTQYF. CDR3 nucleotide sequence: TGTGCCAGCAGTGACCCCGGTGTCACAGATACGCAGTATTTT.